The clone carrying this T cell receptor (beta chain) was seen ten or more times. The sample comes from a study of human T cells and chemical hapten exposure. About the research overall: TCR yield per sample varied, mainly due to pooled library volumes.

The V gene end was trimmed by 5 bases and the J gene end by 8 bases; junction bases not matched to a gene: 4. Germline lookup yields CDR1 LGHDT and CDR2 YNNKEL (reference sequence). This CDR3 comprises 13 residues. Regarding time point: patch test 1, 2 weeks after DPC sensitization. Sample treatment: therapeutic diphenylcyclopropenone sensitization with weekly scalp DPC. Patients had alopecia, were aged 18 to 70, and were not pregnant. Unfractionated whole blood yielded the extracted total RNA. During construction of the library, unique molecular identifiers were attached to individual cDNA molecules for quantitative, reproducible TCR counting. Via MiXCR, TCRdb re-called the RACE reads, giving one row per CDR3 protein. The sample shows some 400,000 distinct CDR3 sequences, roughly 4.8% of them seen only once.

The chain has TRBV3-1 and TRBJ1-2, with 11 positions matching TRBD1. The sequence derives from a woman in her forties or fifties with alopecia areata. Some clones in this sample may be carry-over from other donors' samples. Sequencing was performed on whole blood, taken in connection with sensitization to the hapten diphenylcyclopropenone (DPC). CDR3 residues: CASSTGTGGGYTF. CDR3 sequence (DNA): TGTGCCAGCAGCACCGGGACAGGGGGAGGCTACACCTTC.